Given below is one TCR beta chain in context. The antigen this receptor binds is unknown. The input lacks base qualities; no much larger clone sits a single base away. These data are taken from a study of blood T cell repertoires in COVID-19 (dated by TCRdb to between 2020 and 2021). At the level of the whole study: The collaborator samples originated in the United States, Italy and Spain and spanned the acute and convalescent phases of COVID-19. The material from the prospective study consisted of cDNA or gDNA derived from T cells, B-cell-depleted T cells, or PBMCs. Deeply sampled blood TCRbeta repertoires from subjects exposed to, actively infected with, or recovered from COVID-19 were included in the dataset. A freely available public database, intended as a resource for researchers studying the immune response to SARS-CoV-2, is where the repertoires were released. Samples were obtained from the ongoing ImmuneRACE study (first 160 participants) and from over 1,000 subjects provided by 6 global collaborators. Nearly every sample came with metadata listing a de-identified subject ID, COVID-19 status, age in years and sex. Where HLA class I and class II types were available, the types were taken from metadata supplied by the sample provider, not from assay-based typing. The paper as a whole reports these results and caveats: How much clinical and demographic metadata was included differed by source and by participant, and the metadata was provided uncurated.

Collaborating institutions collected whole blood in K2EDTA tubes following their own protocols. Collaborator samples were shipped for TCRbeta analysis as frozen whole blood, isolated PBMCs, or DNA extracted from either sample type. TCRbeta CDR3 regions were amplified from genomic DNA using the immunoSEQ Assay, a bias-controlled multiplex PCR. The authors' analysis ran thus. Nucleated cell counts per sample were estimated from amplification of reference gene primers within the assay. Sequence reads were collapsed and filtered to measure the absolute abundance of every unique TCRbeta CDR3 rearrangement. For each sample, productive Simpson clonality was calculated as the square root of Simpson's diversity index across productive rearrangements. This is the immuneACCESS table as TCRdb keeps it, with only in-frame sequences that have V and J called. A part of the clones is gone; compared with another copy, unresolved V genes explain less than half, and the rest is unexplained. The D gene and trimming were derived from the DNA, and the V and J assignments and clone size from that table. The table for this sample lists hundreds of thousands of clones; around 84% of them were counted only once. 3.5% to 5% of the sample rests with the top ten.

Spanning cysteine to phenylalanine, the CDR3 consists of 11 amino acids. The only DNA kept is the CDR3, 33 bases in frame from the first base. V is cut by 3 bases and J by 15 bases, and the space between the germline ends is 9 bases. The receptor was isolated from a man aged 50 or older with acute or convalescent COVID-19. Material for sequencing was peripheral blood. The sequence is built from TRBV12-3 or TRBV12-4 and TRBJ1-6, with TRBD1 as a weak D call on 5 bases. The CDR3 here reads CASSFRDFLHF. The nucleotide sequence reads TGTGCCAGCAGTTTCAGGGATTTCCTCCACTTT.